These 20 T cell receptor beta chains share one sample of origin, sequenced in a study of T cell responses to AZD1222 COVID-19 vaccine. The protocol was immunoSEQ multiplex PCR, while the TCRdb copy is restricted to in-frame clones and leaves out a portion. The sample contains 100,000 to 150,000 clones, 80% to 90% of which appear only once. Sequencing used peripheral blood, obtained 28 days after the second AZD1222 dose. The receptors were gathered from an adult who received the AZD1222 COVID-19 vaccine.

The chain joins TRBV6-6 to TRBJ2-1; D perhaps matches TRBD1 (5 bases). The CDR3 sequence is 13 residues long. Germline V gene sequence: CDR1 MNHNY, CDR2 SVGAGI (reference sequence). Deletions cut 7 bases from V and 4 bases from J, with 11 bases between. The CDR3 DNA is TGTGCCAGCACCCTACAGGCTTACAATGAGCAGTTCTTC. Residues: CASTLQAYNEQFF.

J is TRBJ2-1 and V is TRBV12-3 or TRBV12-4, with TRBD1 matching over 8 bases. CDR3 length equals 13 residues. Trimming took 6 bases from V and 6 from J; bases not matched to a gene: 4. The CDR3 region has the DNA TGTGCCAGCAGAGGTACAGGGGGCAATGAGCAGTTCTTC. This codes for CASRGTGGNEQFF.

CDR3 in DNA: TGCGCCAGCAGCTTGGGTTCGGCCGGCGGGGCTTTCTTT. It translates to CASSLGSAGGAFF. V usage is TRBV5-1 and J usage is TRBJ1-1; D not certain. The length of the CDR3 is 13 residues. Between the trimmed V and J ends, which lost 0 bases and 11 bases, there was a span of 14 bases. Germline V gives CDR1 SGHRS, CDR2 YFSETQ.

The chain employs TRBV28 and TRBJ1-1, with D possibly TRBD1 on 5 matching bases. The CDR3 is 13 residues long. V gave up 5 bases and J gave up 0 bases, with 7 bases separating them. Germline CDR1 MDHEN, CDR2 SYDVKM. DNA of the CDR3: TGTGCCAGCAGTACAGGCATGAACACTGAAGCTTTCTTT. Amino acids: CASSTGMNTEAFF.

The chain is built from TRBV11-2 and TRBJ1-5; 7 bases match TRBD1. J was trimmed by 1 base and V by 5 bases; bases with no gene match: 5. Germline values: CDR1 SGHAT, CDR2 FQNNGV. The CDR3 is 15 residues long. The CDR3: CASSDDRESNQPQHF. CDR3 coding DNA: TGTGCCAGCAGCGACGACAGGGAAAGCAATCAGCCCCAGCATTTT.

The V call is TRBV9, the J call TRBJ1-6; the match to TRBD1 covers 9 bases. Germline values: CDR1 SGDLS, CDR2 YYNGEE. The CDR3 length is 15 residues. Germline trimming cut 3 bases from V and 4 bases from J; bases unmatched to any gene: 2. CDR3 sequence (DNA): TGTGCCAGCAGCGAGGGGACAGGGTATAATTCACCCCTCCACTTT. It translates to CASSEGTGYNSPLHF.

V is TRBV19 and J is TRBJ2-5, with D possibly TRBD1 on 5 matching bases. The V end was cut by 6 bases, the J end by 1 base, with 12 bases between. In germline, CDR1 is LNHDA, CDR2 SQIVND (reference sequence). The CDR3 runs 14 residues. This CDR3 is CASSLETVQETQYF. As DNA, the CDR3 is TGTGCCAGTAGCTTGGAGACAGTCCAAGAGACCCAGTACTTC.

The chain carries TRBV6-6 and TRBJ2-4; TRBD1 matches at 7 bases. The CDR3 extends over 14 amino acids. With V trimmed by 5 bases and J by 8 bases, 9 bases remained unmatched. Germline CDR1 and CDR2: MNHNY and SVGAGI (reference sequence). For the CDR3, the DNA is TGTGCCAGCAGTGAGACAGGGCAAGGACACATTCAGTACTTC. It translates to CASSETGQGHIQYF.

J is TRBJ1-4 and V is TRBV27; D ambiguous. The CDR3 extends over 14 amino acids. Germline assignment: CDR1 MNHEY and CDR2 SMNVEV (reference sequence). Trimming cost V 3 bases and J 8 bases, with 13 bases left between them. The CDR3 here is CASSFSGLEEKLFF. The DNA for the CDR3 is TGTGCCAGCAGTTTCTCGGGTCTAGAGGAAAAACTGTTTTTT.

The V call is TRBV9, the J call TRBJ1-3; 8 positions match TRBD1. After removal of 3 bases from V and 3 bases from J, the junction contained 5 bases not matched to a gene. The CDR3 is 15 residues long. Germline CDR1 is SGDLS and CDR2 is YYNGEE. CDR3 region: CASSEGQGGGNTIYF. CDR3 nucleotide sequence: TGTGCCAGCAGCGAAGGACAGGGCGGTGGAAACACCATATATTTT.

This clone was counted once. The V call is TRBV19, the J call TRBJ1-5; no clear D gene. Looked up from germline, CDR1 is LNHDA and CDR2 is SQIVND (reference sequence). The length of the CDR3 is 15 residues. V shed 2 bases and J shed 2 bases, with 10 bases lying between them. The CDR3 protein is CASSISHIGNQPQHF. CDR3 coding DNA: TGTGCCAGTAGTATAAGTCACATCGGCAATCAGCCCCAGCATTTT.

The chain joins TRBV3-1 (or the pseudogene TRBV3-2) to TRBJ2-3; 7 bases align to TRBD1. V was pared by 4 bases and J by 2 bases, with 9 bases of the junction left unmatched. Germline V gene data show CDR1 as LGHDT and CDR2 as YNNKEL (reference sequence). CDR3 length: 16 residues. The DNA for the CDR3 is TGTGCCAGCAGCCCCCATGAGGGGGCCCTCACAGATACGCAGTATTTT. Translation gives CASSPHEGALTDTQYF.

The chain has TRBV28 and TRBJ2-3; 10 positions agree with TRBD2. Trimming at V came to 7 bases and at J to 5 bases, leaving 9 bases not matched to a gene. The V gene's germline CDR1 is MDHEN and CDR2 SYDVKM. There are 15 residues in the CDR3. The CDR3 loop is CASIRSGGAVDTQYF. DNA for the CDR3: TGTGCCAGCATAAGGAGCGGGGGGGCCGTAGATACGCAGTATTTT.

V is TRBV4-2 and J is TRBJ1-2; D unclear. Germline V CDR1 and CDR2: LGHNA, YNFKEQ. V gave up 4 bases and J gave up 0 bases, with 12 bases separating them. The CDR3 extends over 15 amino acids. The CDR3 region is CASSLKEQSNYGYTF. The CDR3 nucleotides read TGTGCCAGCAGCCTCAAGGAACAGTCTAACTATGGCTACACCTTC.

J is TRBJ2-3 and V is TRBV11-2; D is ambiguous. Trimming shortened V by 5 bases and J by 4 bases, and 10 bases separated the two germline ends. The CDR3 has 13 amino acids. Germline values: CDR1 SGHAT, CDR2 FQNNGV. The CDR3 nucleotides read TGTGCCAGCAGCCCTTCCCCGTCAGATACGCAGTATTTT. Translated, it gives CASSPSPSDTQYF. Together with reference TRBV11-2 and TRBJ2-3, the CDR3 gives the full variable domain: EAGVAQSPRYKIIEKRQSVAFWCNPISGHATLYWYQQILGQGPKLLIQFQNNGVVDDSQLPKDRFSAERLKGVDSTLKIQPAKLEDSAVYLCASSPSPSDTQYFGPGTRLTVL.

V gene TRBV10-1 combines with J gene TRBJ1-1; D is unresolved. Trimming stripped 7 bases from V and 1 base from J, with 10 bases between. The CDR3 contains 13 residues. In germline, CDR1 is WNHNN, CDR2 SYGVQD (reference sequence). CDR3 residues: CASTRSANTEAFF. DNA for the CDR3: TGCGCCAGCACAAGGTCGGCGAACACTGAAGCTTTCTTT.

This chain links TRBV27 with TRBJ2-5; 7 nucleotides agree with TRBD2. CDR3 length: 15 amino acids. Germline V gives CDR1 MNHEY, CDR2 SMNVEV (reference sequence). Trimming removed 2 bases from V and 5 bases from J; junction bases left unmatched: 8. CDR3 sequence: CASSLLAATWETQYF. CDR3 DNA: TGTGCCAGCAGTTTACTAGCGGCCACTTGGGAGACCCAGTACTTC.

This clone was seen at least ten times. Here the CDR3 DNA reads TGTGCCACCAGTGGCGGGGGGCCCAATCAGCCCCAGCATTTT. Its protein product is CATSGGGPNQPQHF. The chain combines TRBV24-1 with TRBJ1-5; maybe TRBD1 (6 bases). Germline-derived CDR1 and CDR2 are KGHDR and SFDVKD. V was clipped by 5 bases and J by 3 bases, with 10 bases between them. CDR3 length: 14 residues.

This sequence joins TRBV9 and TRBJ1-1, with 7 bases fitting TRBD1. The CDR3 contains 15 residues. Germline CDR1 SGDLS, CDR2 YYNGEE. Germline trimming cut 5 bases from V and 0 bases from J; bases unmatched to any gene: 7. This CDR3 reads CASRPLGQVNTEAFF. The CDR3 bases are TGTGCCAGCAGGCCGCTCGGACAGGTGAACACTGAAGCTTTCTTT.

The DNA for the CDR3 is TGTGCCAGCAGCCTGCAGGGGGCGCGGAGGAACGAGCAGTACTTC. It is translated as CASSLQGARRNEQYF. The rearrangement joins TRBV3-1 (or the pseudogene TRBV3-2) to TRBJ2-7; 8 nucleotides agree with TRBD1. From germline, CDR1 is LGHDT and CDR2 YNNKEL (reference sequence). With V trimmed by 4 bases and J by 5 bases, 10 bases remained unmatched. The CDR3 has 15 amino acids.